In this sample, the clone carrying this T cell receptor beta chain turned up once. Method: immunoSEQ multiplex PCR; TCRdb's copy keeps in-frame clones and lacks some. Of 2 million to 2.5 million clones listed, approximately 94% were seen once; the top ten hold about 0.13%. The entry originates in a study of shared clonotypes between healthy human individuals. This CDR3 comprises 15 residues. Trimming took 4 bases from V and 2 from J; bases not matched to a gene: 5. The V gene's germline CDR1 is SGHTA and CDR2 FQGNSA. V usage is TRBV7-2 and J usage is TRBJ2-3; 8 bases align to TRBD2. Sequencing was performed on naive CD4+ T cells sorted from blood. Subset of the sample: CD45RA+ positively selected. This clonotype was obtained from a man aged 18 to 30 in good health. CDR3 residues: CASSSLAGYTDTQYF. CDR3 coding DNA: TGTGCCAGCAGCTCCTTAGCGGGGTACACAGATACGCAGTATTTT.